A single T cell receptor beta chain is shown here with its context. The antigen is undetermined. The table came from immunoSEQ multiplex PCR; TCRdb's copy has only in-frame clones and leaves some out. In the table there are about 80,000 clones, 84% of which are singletons. This record belongs to a study of OX40 agonist ivuxolimab in advanced cancers. Study overall: Patients were treated with ivuxolimab, an agonistic anti-OX40 (CD134) antibody. Hepatocellular carcinoma, melanoma, renal cell or head and neck cancer affected the dose-escalation patients. The dose-escalation cohort was just under 85% male, with a mean age of approximately 62 years, ranging about 23 to 90.

Points from the study as a whole: Expanded peripheral T-cell antigen specificity went undetermined.

Germline CDR1 and CDR2: SEHNR and FQNEAQ (reference sequence). CDR3 length: 17 amino acids. J was trimmed by 4 bases and V by 4 bases; bases with no gene match: 11. The receptor comes from an adult with an advanced solid tumor such as melanoma, head and neck, liver or kidney cancer. This specimen was CD4+ or CD8+ T cells sorted from blood, taken in a trial of the OX40 agonist ivuxolimab. This chain joins TRBV7-9 and TRBJ2-3; TRBD2 aligns across 10 bases. CDR3 nucleotides: TGTGCCAGCAGCTCCACTTCTAGCGGGAGTGTCGCAGATACGCAGTATTTT. It yields the protein CASSSTSSGSVADTQYF.